This TCR beta chain originates from a study of cytomegalovirus exposure and HLA in healthy donors. Study details: Researchers found that less than 90% of over 350 genotyped donors fell within the Caucasian-associated ancestry cluster.

At sampling all donors were nominally healthy, likely with unrecorded immune exposures. This CDR3 is 14 amino acids long. Looked up from germline, CDR1 is SGHDT and CDR2 is YYEEEE. J was trimmed by 4 bases and V by 4 bases; bases with no gene match: 4. Primers included in the PCR were 60 Vbeta and 13 Jbeta primers. Clones were read by immunoSEQ multiplex PCR, and TCRdb kept only the in-frame ones, dropping some. This repertoire shows 150,000 to 200,000 clones, under 75% found once; its top ten account for roughly 6.6%. The sequence came from a middle-aged man in good health and CMV-seropositive. The sequencing sample was made of PBMCs. This rearrangement joins TRBV5-6 to TRBJ2-4; 8 bases are a match to TRBD1. CDR3 region: CASSPGTGKNIQYF. CDR3 DNA sequence: TGTGCCAGCAGCCCTGGGACAGGAAAAAACATTCAGTACTTC.